Below are 17 T cell receptor beta chains sequenced from a single sample in a study of blood T cell repertoires in COVID-19. Using immunoSEQ multiplex PCR, the repertoire was profiled, and TCRdb retains in-frame clones only, with some absent. Of around 260,000 clones detected, around 84% appear once; the ten largest clones hold 4% to 5%. Sequenced input: peripheral blood. The receptors come from a man in his sixties with acute or convalescent COVID-19.

This chain connects TRBV3-1 (or the pseudogene TRBV3-2) to TRBJ2-2; D is perhaps TRBD1 (5 bases). Trimming took 7 bases from V and 0 from J, leaving 9 bases between them. The CDR3 spans 14 residues. Germline CDR1 reads LGHDT; CDR2 reads YNNKEL (reference sequence). The CDR3 nucleotides read TGTGCCAGCAATAGACAGCCGAACACCGGGGAGCTGTTTTTT. It codes for CASNRQPNTGELFF.

This clone was picked up many times. This chain uses TRBV10-3 with TRBJ2-3, with 8 bases identical to TRBD2. The CDR3 extends over 15 amino acids. The V gene's germline CDR1 is ENHRY and CDR2 SYGVKD. Trimming took 6 bases from V and 2 from J; bases not matched to a gene: 7. This CDR3 reads CAIRPTSGTTDTQYF. CDR3 in DNA: TGTGCCATCAGACCCACTAGCGGTACCACAGATACGCAGTATTTT.

The V call is TRBV3-1 (or the pseudogene TRBV3-2), the J call TRBJ2-5; 15 positions agree with TRBD2. Trimming at V came to 4 bases and at J to 5 bases, leaving 5 bases not matched to a gene. This CDR3 has 16 amino acids. Germline CDR1 reads LGHDT; CDR2 reads YNNKEL (reference sequence). CDR3 in DNA: TGTGCCAGCAGCCCGGGACTAGCGGGGGGTGGTGAGACCCAGTACTTC. Translated: CASSPGLAGGGETQYF.

The gene calls are TRBV2 and TRBJ1-4, with D possibly matching TRBD1 (5 bases). Germline V CDR1 and CDR2: SNHLY, FYNNEI. The CDR3 covers 14 residues. Deletions cut 6 bases from V and 2 bases from J, with 10 bases between. Here the CDR3 DNA reads TGTGCCAGCAGGACGGACACTACTAATGAAAAACTGTTTTTT. It codes for CASRTDTTNEKLFF. The whole variable domain, remainder taken from reference TRBV2 and TRBJ1-4, is EPEVTQTPSHQVTQMGQEVILRCVPISNHLYFYWYRQILGQKVEFLVSFYNNEISEKSEIFDDQFSVERPDGSNFTLKIRSTKLEDSAMYFCASRTDTTNEKLFFGSGTQLSVL.

This chain uses TRBV4-3 with TRBJ1-1, with TRBD1 identical over 9 bases. The CDR3 consists of 18 residues. Germline V gene sequence: CDR1 LGHNA, CDR2 YSLEER. Trimming cost V 3 bases and J 0 bases; bases outside gene matches: 11. The CDR3 DNA reads as TGCGCCAGCAGCCATCCACAGGGGGCGATGGGATTGAACACTGAAGCTTTCTTT. Its protein product is CASSHPQGAMGLNTEAFF.

Details on this clone: Within the sample, other DNA sequences also encode this same CDR3. This chain joins TRBV28 and TRBJ2-7; the match to TRBD1 covers 9 bases. The CDR3 contains 14 residues. CDR1 and CDR2 (germline): MDHEN, SYDVKM. V gave up 6 bases and J gave up 1 base; unmatched junction bases: 4. The CDR3 spells CASSSGQGSYEQYF. CDR3 nucleotide sequence: TGTGCCAGCAGCTCGGGACAGGGATCCTACGAGCAGTACTTC.

The chain has TRBV11-2 and TRBJ2-2, with 8 bases that match TRBD1. Germline lookup yields CDR1 SGHAT and CDR2 FQNNGV. This CDR3 is 15 amino acids long. V shed 3 bases, J shed 2 bases, and the junction held 2 bases outside the gene matches. CDR3 DNA sequence: TGTGCCAGCAGCTTTGACAGGGGAAACACCGGGGAGCTGTTTTTT. It translates to CASSFDRGNTGELFF. Variable domain in full (rest from reference TRBV11-2 and TRBJ2-2): EAGVAQSPRYKIIEKRQSVAFWCNPISGHATLYWYQQILGQGPKLLIQFQNNGVVDDSQLPKDRFSAERLKGVDSTLKIQPAKLEDSAVYLCASSFDRGNTGELFFGEGSRLTVL.

V gene TRBV12-2 combines with J gene TRBJ2-1; the table's D gene call, TRBD2, was not cross checked with the DNA. TRBV12-2 is annotated as a pseudogene. This CDR3 spans 17 amino acids. Written as DNA, the CDR3 is TGTGCAAGTCGCTTTGATTTGCCCCTGAGCTCCTACAATGAGCAGTTCTTC. This translates into CASRFDLPLSSYNEQFF.

The chain uses TRBV10-3 and TRBJ2-1, with TRBD2 matching over 15 bases. The length of the CDR3 is 18 residues. Germline CDR1 ENHRY, CDR2 SYGVKD. V trimming: 6 bases; J trimming: 9 bases; junction bases outside the gene matches: 15. The DNA for the CDR3 is TGTGCCATCAGACCGGGACTAGCGGGGGGCGAGGGGAACGGTGAGCAGTTCTTC. Its protein product is CAIRPGLAGGEGNGEQFF.

The chain carries TRBV5-4 and TRBJ2-7; D is perhaps TRBD2 (7 bases). The length of the CDR3 is 14 residues. Germline-derived CDR1 and CDR2 are SGHNT and YYREEE (reference sequence). V lost 4 bases, J lost 1 base, and 12 bases lay in between. This CDR3 is CASSKGGQSYEQYF. CDR3 sequence (DNA): TGTGCCAGCAGCAAGGGGGGGCAGTCCTACGAGCAGTACTTC.

J is TRBJ2-2 and V is TRBV6-6, with a tentative D call TRBD1 (5 bases). The V and J ends lost 5 bases and 2 bases respectively, with 12 bases between them. The CDR3 has 15 amino acids. Germline CDR1 reads MNHNY; CDR2 reads SVGAGI (reference sequence). The CDR3 DNA reads as TGTGCCAGCAGTCTAGGGGAATATAACACCGGGGAGCTGTTTTTT. Translated: CASSLGEYNTGELFF.

This clone was counted once. The J gene is TRBJ2-3, the V gene TRBV11-3, with D perhaps matching TRBD2 (5 bases). V lost 5 bases, J lost 6 bases, and 12 bases lay in between. The CDR3 extends over 13 amino acids. Germline V lookup: CDR1 SGHNT, CDR2 YENEEA. CDR3: CASSLYPGDTQYF. The CDR3 DNA reads TGTGCCAGCAGCCTCTATCCGGGGGATACGCAGTATTTT.

This clone was counted at least ten times. Other DNA sequences from this sample encode an identical CDR3 as well. This sequence joins TRBV5-1 and TRBJ2-1, with 8 nucleotides matching TRBD1. Trimming at V came to 2 bases and at J to 7 bases, leaving 5 bases not matched to a gene. The V gene's germline CDR1 is SGHRS and CDR2 YFSETQ. The CDR3 spans 14 residues. The CDR3 DNA follows: TGCGCCAGCAGCTTTGGGACAGGTGGGAATGAGCAGTTCTTC. Translating gives CASSFGTGGNEQFF.

This chain uses TRBV7-3 with TRBJ1-2; 8 bases are a match to TRBD1. This CDR3 has 13 residues. Germline loops: CDR1 SGHTA, CDR2 FQGTGA. Trimming took 5 bases from V and 5 from J; bases not matched to a gene: 4. Written as DNA, the CDR3 is TGTGCCAGCAGCCCAGGGGGCGGGTATGGCTACACCTTC. Translated, it gives CASSPGGGYGYTF.

This clone was detected only a few times. This chain joins TRBV28 and TRBJ1-5; no firm D call. Germline V gene data show CDR1 as MDHEN and CDR2 as SYDVKM. The CDR3 totals 15 residues. The germline V and J ends were trimmed by 3 bases and 7 bases, with 16 bases remaining between them. This chain's CDR3 is CASSFGGSDWQPQHF. The CDR3 DNA reads TGTGCCAGCAGTTTTGGAGGGTCGGACTGGCAGCCCCAGCATTTT.

The chain is built from TRBV30 and TRBJ2-7, with D perhaps matching TRBD2 (5 bases). CDR1 is GTSNPN and CDR2 is SVGIG in the germline V gene (reference sequence). The V and J ends lost 1 base and 0 bases respectively, with 10 bases between them. The CDR3 sequence is 14 residues long. The CDR3 DNA follows: TGTGCCTGGAGTGCATCCGGGATCTCCTACGAGCAGTACTTC. Its protein is CAWSASGISYEQYF.

V gene TRBV5-1 combines with J gene TRBJ2-2; 9 nucleotides align to TRBD2. CDR3 length equals 14 residues. From germline, CDR1 is SGHRS and CDR2 YFSETQ. The trim removed 4 bases at V and 8 bases at J, leaving 6 bases unmatched. The CDR3 DNA reads TGCGCCAGCAGCACCCGGACTAGCGCTGGGGAGCTGTTTTTT. Its protein product is CASSTRTSAGELFF.